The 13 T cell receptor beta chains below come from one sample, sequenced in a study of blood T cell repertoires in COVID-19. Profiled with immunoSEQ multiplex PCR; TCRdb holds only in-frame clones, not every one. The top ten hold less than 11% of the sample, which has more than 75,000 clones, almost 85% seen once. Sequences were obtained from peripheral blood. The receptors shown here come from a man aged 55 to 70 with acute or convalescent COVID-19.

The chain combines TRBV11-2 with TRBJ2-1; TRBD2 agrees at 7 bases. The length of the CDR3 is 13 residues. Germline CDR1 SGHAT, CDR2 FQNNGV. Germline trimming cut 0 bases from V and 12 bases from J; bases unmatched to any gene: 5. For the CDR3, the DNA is TGTGCCAGCAGCTTAGACAGGACGGGGGGGCAGTTCTTC. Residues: CASSLDRTGGQFF.

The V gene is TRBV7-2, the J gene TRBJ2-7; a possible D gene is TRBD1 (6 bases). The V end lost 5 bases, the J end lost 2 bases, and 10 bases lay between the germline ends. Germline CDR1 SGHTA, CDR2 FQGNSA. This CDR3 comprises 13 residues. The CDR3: CASSETGTYEQYF. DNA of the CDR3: TGTGCCAGCAGCGAAACAGGGACCTACGAGCAGTACTTC. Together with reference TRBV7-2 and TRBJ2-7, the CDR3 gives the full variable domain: GAGVSQSPSNKVTEKGKDVELRCDPISGHTALYWYRQSLGQGLEFLIYFQGNSAPDKSGLPSDRFSAERTGGSVSTLTIQRTQQEDSAVYLCASSETGTYEQYFGPGTRLTVT.

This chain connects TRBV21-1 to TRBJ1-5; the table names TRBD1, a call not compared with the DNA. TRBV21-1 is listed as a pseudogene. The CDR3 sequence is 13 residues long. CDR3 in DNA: TGTGCCAGCAGCAAAGGAGGGGGTCAGCCCCAGCATTTT. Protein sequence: CASSKGGGQPQHF.

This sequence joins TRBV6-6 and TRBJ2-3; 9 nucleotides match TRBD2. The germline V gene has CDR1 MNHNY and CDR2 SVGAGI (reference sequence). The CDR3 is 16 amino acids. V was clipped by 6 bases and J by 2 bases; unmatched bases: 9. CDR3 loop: CASSEPIAGVTDTQYF. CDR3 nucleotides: TGTGCCAGCAGCGAGCCGATAGCGGGAGTCACAGATACGCAGTATTTT.

The CDR3 loop is CASSPPDRGPSGYTF. The DNA for the CDR3 is TGTGCCAGCTCACCACCGGACAGGGGTCCCTCTGGCTACACCTTC. The chain combines TRBV18 with TRBJ1-2, with TRBD1 matching 9 bases. The CDR3 has 15 amino acids. V was clipped by 0 bases and J by 7 bases; unmatched bases: 6. Germline CDR1 KGHSH, CDR2 LQKENI.

CDR3 DNA: TGTGCCACCTTAAATCTCGGGAACACTGAAGCTTTCTTT. Its protein is CATLNLGNTEAFF. This sequence joins TRBV6-6 and TRBJ1-1, with D unclear. This CDR3 comprises 13 residues. V was clipped by 10 bases and J by 1 base, with 13 bases between them. CDR1 is MNHNY and CDR2 is SVGAGI in the germline V gene (reference sequence).

As DNA, the CDR3 is TGCGCCAGCAGTGGGGGGGGCCGGGAGCAGTTCTTC. This gives the protein CASSGGGREQFF. The genes are TRBV10-1 and TRBJ2-1; maybe TRBD2 (7 bases). Germline V gives CDR1 WNHNN, CDR2 SYGVQD (reference sequence). The CDR3 consists of 12 residues. V was clipped by 4 bases and J by 10 bases, with 11 bases between them.

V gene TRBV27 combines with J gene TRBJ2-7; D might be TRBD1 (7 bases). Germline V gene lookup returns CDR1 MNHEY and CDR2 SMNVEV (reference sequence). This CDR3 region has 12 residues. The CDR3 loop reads CASRAGGYEQYF. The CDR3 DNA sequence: TGTGCTTCACGGGCAGGGGGGTACGAGCAGTACTTC.

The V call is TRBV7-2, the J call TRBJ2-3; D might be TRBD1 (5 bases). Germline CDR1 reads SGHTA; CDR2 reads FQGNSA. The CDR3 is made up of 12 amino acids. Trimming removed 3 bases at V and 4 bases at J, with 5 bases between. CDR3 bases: TGTGCCAGCAGCTTCAGGGCAGATACGCAGTATTTT. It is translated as CASSFRADTQYF.

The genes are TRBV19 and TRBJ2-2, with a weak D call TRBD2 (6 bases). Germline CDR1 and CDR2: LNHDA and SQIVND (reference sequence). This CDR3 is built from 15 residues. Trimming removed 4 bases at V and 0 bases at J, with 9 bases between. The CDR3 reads CASSKEGTNTGELFF. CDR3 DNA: TGTGCCAGTAGTAAGGAGGGGACGAACACCGGGGAGCTGTTTTTT. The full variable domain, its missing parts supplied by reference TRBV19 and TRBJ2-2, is DGGITQSPKYLFRKEGQNVTLSCEQNLNHDAMYWYRQDPGQGLRLIYYSQIVNDFQKGDIAEGYSVSREKKESFPLTVTSAQKNPTAFYLCASSKEGTNTGELFFGEGSRLTVL.

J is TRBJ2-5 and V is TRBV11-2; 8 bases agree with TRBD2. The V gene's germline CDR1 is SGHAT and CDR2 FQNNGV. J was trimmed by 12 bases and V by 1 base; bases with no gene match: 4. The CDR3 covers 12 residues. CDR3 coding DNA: TGTGCCAGCAGCTTAGCGGGGGGGCTGGAGTACTTC. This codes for CASSLAGGLEYF.

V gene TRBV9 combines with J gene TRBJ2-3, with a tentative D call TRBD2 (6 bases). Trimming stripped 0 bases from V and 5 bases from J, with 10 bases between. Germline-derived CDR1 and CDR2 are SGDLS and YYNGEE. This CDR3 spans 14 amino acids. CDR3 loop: CASSVGGAGDTQYF. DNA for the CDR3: TGTGCCAGCAGCGTAGGAGGAGCGGGAGATACGCAGTATTTT. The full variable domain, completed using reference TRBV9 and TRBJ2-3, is DSGVTQTPKHLITATGQRVTLRCSPRSGDLSVYWYQQSLDQGLQFLIQYYNGEERAKGNILERFSAQQFPDLHSELNLSSLELGDSALYFCASSVGGAGDTQYFGPGTRLTVL.

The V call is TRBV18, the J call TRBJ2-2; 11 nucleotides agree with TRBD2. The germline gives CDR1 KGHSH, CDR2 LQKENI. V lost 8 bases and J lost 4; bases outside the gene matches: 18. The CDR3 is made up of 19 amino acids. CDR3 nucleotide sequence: TGTGCCAGCCTTAAGCAAACTAGCGGGGGCCTTACAAGCACCGGGGAGCTGTTTTTT. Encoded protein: CASLKQTSGGLTSTGELFF.